The T cell receptor (beta chain) under discussion was sequenced for a study of neurological immune-mediated disorders. MiXCR was run by TCRdb on the 5' RACE reads, yielding one entry per CDR3 protein. The sample records over 45,000 distinct CDR3 sequences, around 3.1% being singletons. This clonotype was seen many times. Germline lookup yields CDR1 SGHRS and CDR2 YFSETQ. This CDR3 has 14 amino acids. Deletions cut 5 bases from V and 6 bases from J, with 17 bases between. Material: PBMCs. The chain carries TRBV5-1 and TRBJ1-1, with D possibly being TRBD1 (5 bases). The sequence came from a man aged 40-49 years with multiple sclerosis. Here the CDR3 reads CASRDGAGYSEAFF. CDR3 DNA: TGCGCCAGCAGGGACGGAGCAGGGTACTCTGAAGCTTTCTTT. The whole variable domain, remainder taken from reference TRBV5-1 and TRBJ1-1, is KAGVTQTPRYLIKTRGQQVTLSCSPISGHRSVSWYQQTPGQGLQFLFEYFSETQRNKGNFPGRFSGRQFSNSRSEMNVSTLELGDSALYLCASRDGAGYSEAFFGQGTRLTVV.